A selection of T cell receptor beta chains follows, all from one sample in a study of cytomegalovirus exposure and HLA in healthy donors. The table came from immunoSEQ multiplex PCR; TCRdb's copy has only in-frame clones and leaves some out. The sample yields fewer than 200,000 clones, roughly 70% seen once. Sequences were obtained from PBMCs. These receptors all stem from a man in his forties or fifties in good health and CMV-seropositive. CDR3s include the opening cysteine and the closing phenylalanine or tryptophan. A D gene is named only where the DNA matches it firmly. Part of the rows lack a size; the others show once, few, many or a class for expanded clones.

>once|TRBJ2-7|TRBD2|TRBV19
CASSMVVASGVSYEQYF
TGTGCCAGTAGTATGGTCGTGGCTAGCGGTGTCTCCTACGAGCAGTACTTC
>-|TRBJ1-2|TRBD1|TRBV18
CASSPGQGDYGYTF
TGTGCCAGCTCACCGGGACAGGGGGACTATGGCTACACCTTC
>few|TRBJ1-6|-|TRBV4-3
CASSQGTVRNNSPLHF
TGCGCCAGCAGCCAAGGGACAGTTAGAAATAATTCACCCCTCCACTTT
>few|TRBJ1-6|-|TRBV7-6
CASSLATLSPLHF
TGTGCCAGCAGCTTAGCTACTCTCTCACCCCTCCACTTT
>few|TRBJ1-1|-|TRBV12-5
CASGSGGTEAFF
TGTGCTAGTGGTTCTGGGGGGACTGAAGCTTTCTTT
>-|TRBJ2-4|-|TRBV7-2
CASNPQGNIQYF
TGTGCCAGCAACCCTCAGGGGAACATTCAGTACTTC
>-|TRBJ1-2|-|TRBV7-3
CASSLSGQGSYGYTF
TGTGCCAGCAGCTTAAGTGGCCAGGGGAGCTATGGCTACACCTTC
>-|TRBJ2-2|TRBD1|TRBV27
CASSLHDRGITGELFF
TGTGCCAGCAGCCTCCATGACAGGGGGATCACCGGGGAGCTGTTTTTT
>-|TRBJ2-7|TRBD2|TRBV11-2
CASSPRGGHSYEQYF
TGTGCCAGCAGCCCCCGGGGGGGCCACTCCTACGAGCAGTACTTC
>few|TRBJ2-7|TRBD1|TRBV25-1
CASSEGRGSFYEQYF
TGTGCCAGCAGTGAAGGCAGGGGGTCCTTCTACGAGCAGTACTTC
>-|TRBJ1-2|TRBD1|TRBV9
CASSVGTEPTYGYTF
TGTGCCAGCAGCGTCGGGACAGAGCCGACCTATGGCTACACCTTC
>-|TRBJ1-1|-|TRBV9
CASSEGQWTEAFF
TGTGCCAGCAGCGAGGGGCAATGGACTGAAGCTTTCTTT
>-|TRBJ1-1|-|TRBV19
CASRRADNTEAFF
TGTGCCAGTAGGAGGGCAGACAACACTGAAGCTTTCTTT
>-|TRBJ2-7|TRBD1|TRBV27
CASRPNYRGSSYEQYF
TGTGCCAGCAGACCCAACTACAGGGGTTCGTCCTACGAGCAGTACTTC
>-|TRBJ2-7|-|TRBV7-9
CASSPPRGGQVGSYEQYF
TGTGCCAGCAGCCCCCCTCGCGGGGGACAAGTGGGATCCTACGAGCAGTACTTC
>-|TRBJ2-5|TRBD1|TRBV11-2
CASSPRTGWETQYF
TGTGCCAGCAGCCCTCGGACAGGGTGGGAGACCCAGTACTTC
>-|TRBJ1-2|-|TRBV7-2
CASSLAPGVNYGYTF
TGTGCCAGCAGCTTAGCCCCAGGGGTTAACTATGGCTACACCTTC
>-|TRBJ1-1|-|TRBV9
CASSVELGGNTEAFF
TGTGCCAGCAGCGTAGAGCTGGGGGGGAACACTGAAGCTTTCTTT
>-|TRBJ2-5|TRBD1|TRBV19
CASSQQGGQETQYF
TGTGCCAGTAGCCAACAGGGGGGTCAAGAGACCCAGTACTTC
>few|TRBJ2-1|TRBD2|TRBV4-1
CASSQDLLAGSKDEQFF
TGCGCCAGCAGCCAAGATCTACTAGCGGGGTCCAAGGATGAGCAGTTCTTC
>-|TRBJ1-1|-|TRBV7-2
CASSLERGPHEAFF
TGTGCCAGCAGCTTAGAGCGGGGGCCCCACGAGGCTTTCTTT
>-|TRBJ1-2|-|TRBV19
CATGLRTYYGYTF
TGTGCCACAGGGCTTCGAACGTACTATGGCTACACCTTC
>-|TRBJ2-5|TRBD1|TRBV7-2
CASSSNSRWTGEETQYF
TGTGCCAGCAGCTCCAATTCCCGATGGACAGGGGAAGAGACCCAGTACTTC
>-|TRBJ2-7|-|TRBV6-1
CASSEGTRDTVYEQYF
TGTGCCAGCAGTGAGGGGACCCGGGACACCGTCTACGAGCAGTACTTC
>-|TRBJ2-5|-|TRBV7-6
CASSLPQEETQYF
TGTGCCAGCAGCTTGCCCCAGGAAGAGACCCAGTACTTC
>few|TRBJ1-2|-|TRBV7-9
CASSLEGYYGYTF
TGTGCCAGCAGCCTGGAGGGGTACTATGGCTACACCTTC